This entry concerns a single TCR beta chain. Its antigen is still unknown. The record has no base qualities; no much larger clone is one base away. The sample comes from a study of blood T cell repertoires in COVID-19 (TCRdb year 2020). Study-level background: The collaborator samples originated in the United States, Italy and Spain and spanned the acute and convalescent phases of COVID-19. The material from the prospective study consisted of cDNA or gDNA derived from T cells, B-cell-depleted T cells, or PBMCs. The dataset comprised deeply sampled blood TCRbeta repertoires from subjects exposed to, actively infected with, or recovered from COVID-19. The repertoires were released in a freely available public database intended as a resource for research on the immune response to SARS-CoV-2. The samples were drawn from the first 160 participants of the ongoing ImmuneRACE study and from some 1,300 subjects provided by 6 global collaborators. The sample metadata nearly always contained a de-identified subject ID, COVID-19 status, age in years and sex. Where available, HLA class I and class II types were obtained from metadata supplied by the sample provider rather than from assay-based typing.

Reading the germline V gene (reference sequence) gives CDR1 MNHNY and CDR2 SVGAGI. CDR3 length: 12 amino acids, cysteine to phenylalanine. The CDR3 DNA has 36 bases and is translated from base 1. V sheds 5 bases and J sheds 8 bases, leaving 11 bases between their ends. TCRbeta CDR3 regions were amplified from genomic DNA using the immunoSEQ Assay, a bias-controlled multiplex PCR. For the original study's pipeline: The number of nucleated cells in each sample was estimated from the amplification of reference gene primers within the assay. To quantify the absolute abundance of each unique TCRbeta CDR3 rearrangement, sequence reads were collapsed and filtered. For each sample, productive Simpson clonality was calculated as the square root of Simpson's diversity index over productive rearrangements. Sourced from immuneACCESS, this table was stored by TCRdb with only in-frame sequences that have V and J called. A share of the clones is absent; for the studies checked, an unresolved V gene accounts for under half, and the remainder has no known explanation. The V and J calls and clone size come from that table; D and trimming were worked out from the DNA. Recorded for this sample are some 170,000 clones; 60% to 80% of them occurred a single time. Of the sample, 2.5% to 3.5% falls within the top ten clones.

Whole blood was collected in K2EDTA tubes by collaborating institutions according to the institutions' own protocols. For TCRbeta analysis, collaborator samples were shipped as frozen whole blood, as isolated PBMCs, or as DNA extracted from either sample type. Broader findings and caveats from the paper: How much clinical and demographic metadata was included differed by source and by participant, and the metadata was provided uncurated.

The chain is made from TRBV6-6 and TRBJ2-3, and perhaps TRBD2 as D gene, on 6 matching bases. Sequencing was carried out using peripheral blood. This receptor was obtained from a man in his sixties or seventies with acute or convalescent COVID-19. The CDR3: CASSTQGGTQYF. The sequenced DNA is TGTGCCAGCAGTACCCAGGGAGGTACGCAGTATTTT.